These T cell receptor beta chains were read from a single sample in a study of patients and donors after allogeneic stem cell transplantation. TCRdb processed the RT-PCR reads anew with MiXCR; each CDR3 protein has one entry. The data hold about a million distinct CDR3 sequences, with 15% to 20% observed a single time. Sequenced: blood, either unsorted or a sorted T cell fraction (not recorded which). The receptors were sampled from a human donor who was either an allogeneic HSCT recipient or a stem cell or donor lymphocyte infusion donor (not recorded which). It is not recorded whose cells these are; they may come from a transplant donor. Both conserved end residues are part of each CDR3. A D gene is named only where the DNA matches it firmly. Part of the rows lack a size; the others show once, few, many or a class for expanded clones.

clone_size,v_call,d_call,j_call,cdr3_nt,cdr3_aa
many,TRBV29-1,.,TRBJ2-2,TGCAGCGTTGATGGAGACACCGGGGAGCTGTTTTTT,CSVDGDTGELFF
.,TRBV2,TRBD1,TRBJ2-5,TGTGCCAGCAGTCCGTGGACAGGGGGCGAGGAGACCCAGTACTTC,CASSPWTGGEETQYF
many,TRBV21-1,.,TRBJ2-2,TGTGCCAGCAGCAAAAGAGGGGTGAGGCAGGGGCCTTCGAACACCGGGGAGCTGTTTTTT,CASSKRGVRQGPSNTGELFF
.,TRBV9,.,TRBJ2-1,TGTGCCAGCAGCGCTGACTTTCCCTCCTACAATGAGCAGTTCTTC,CASSADFPSYNEQFF
few,TRBV5-1,.,TRBJ1-1,TGCGCCAGCAGCCTGCAAGGCGCCTGGGGGAACACTGAAGCTTTCTTT,CASSLQGAWGNTEAFF
few,TRBV20-1,TRBD1,TRBJ1-5,TGCAGTGCTAATGGACAGGGTAATGTAGTTAGCAATCAGCCCCAGCATTTT,CSANGQGNVVSNQPQHF
.,TRBV20-1,TRBD2,TRBJ2-5,TGCAGTGCTAGCCCGCTAGCGGGAGGACTCCAGGGGGAGACCCAGTACTTC,CSASPLAGGLQGETQYF
.,TRBV24-1,TRBD1,TRBJ2-3,TGTGCCACCAGTGACCCCTCGGGACAGGGGACAGATACGCAGTATTTT,CATSDPSGQGTDTQYF
.,TRBV7-3,.,TRBJ2-1,TGTGCCAGCAGTTTTAGCGTAGAACTCCCCAATGAGCAGTTCTTC,CASSFSVELPNEQFF
few,TRBV12-3/TRBV12-4,.,TRBJ1-1,TGTGCCAGCAACAACAGGTACACTGAAGCTTTCTTT,CASNNRYTEAFF
few,TRBV15,.,TRBJ1-5,TGTGCCACTCCCGGACATCCTAATCAGCCCCAGCATTTT,CATPGHPNQPQHF